One and the same sample provided the 8 T cell receptor beta chains below, sequenced in a study of cytomegalovirus exposure and HLA in healthy donors. PCR involved 60 Vbeta and 13 Jbeta primers. Sequencing used immunoSEQ multiplex PCR; TCRdb keeps in-frame clones, though not all of them. The sample includes 150,000 to 200,000 clones, 79% of them seen just once. Sample: PBMCs. The receptors originated from a man between 40 and 49 years old in good health and CMV-seronegative.

V gene TRBV7-9 combines with J gene TRBJ2-3, with 9 bases aligning to TRBD2. The trim removed 5 bases at V and 1 base at J, leaving 4 bases unmatched. Germline values: CDR1 SEHNR, CDR2 FQNEAQ (reference sequence). This CDR3 has 15 residues. The chain's CDR3 is CASSLSSGGTDTQYF. Here the CDR3 DNA reads TGTGCCAGCAGCCTCTCTAGCGGGGGCACAGATACGCAGTATTTT.

This chain uses TRBV5-1 with TRBJ2-1; 7 nucleotides match TRBD2. Germline values: CDR1 SGHRS, CDR2 YFSETQ. This CDR3 comprises 15 residues. V lost 2 bases to trimming and J lost 7 bases; unmatched junction nucleotides: 9. The CDR3 is CASSFGGGPINEQFF. CDR3 DNA sequence: TGCGCCAGCAGCTTTGGGGGAGGGCCGATAAATGAGCAGTTCTTC.

This chain connects TRBV30 to TRBJ1-4; 8 bases match TRBD1. The CDR3 runs to 15 residues. In germline, CDR1 is GTSNPN, CDR2 SVGIG (reference sequence). J lost 3 bases, V lost 4 bases, and 7 bases had no gene match. DNA for the CDR3: TGTGCCTGGAACACCGGACAGGGCTCTAATGAAAAACTGTTTTTT. Protein sequence: CAWNTGQGSNEKLFF.

This clone occurred a few times. This chain connects TRBV27 to TRBJ1-2; 9 bases agree with TRBD1. Germline CDR1 reads MNHEY; CDR2 reads SMNVEV (reference sequence). V trimming: 4 bases; J trimming: 5 bases; junction bases outside the gene matches: 8. This CDR3 is built from 15 residues. CDR3 DNA sequence: TGTGCCAGCAGTTCCCCGGGACAGGGCCTTTATGGCTACACCTTC. This gives the protein CASSSPGQGLYGYTF.

The J gene is TRBJ1-4, the V gene TRBV6-4; TRBD1 agrees at 8 bases. The CDR3 is made up of 16 amino acids. CDR1 and CDR2 (germline): MRHNA, SNTAGT. The V gene end was trimmed by 2 bases and the J gene end by 7 bases; junction bases not matched to a gene: 9. CDR3 in amino acids: CASSDPRQGWSEKLFF. CDR3 nucleotides: TGTGCCAGCAGTGACCCAAGACAGGGGTGGAGTGAAAAACTGTTTTTT.

The chain is built from TRBV18 and TRBJ2-1; no firm D call. The CDR3 sequence is 13 residues long. The germline V gene has CDR1 KGHSH and CDR2 LQKENI. Trimming took off 5 bases at V and 8 bases at J, with 13 bases between the two ends. CDR3 nucleotides: TGTGCCAGCTCATTGCGAAGTCCGCATGAGCAGTTCTTC. This translates into CASSLRSPHEQFF.

The V call is TRBV5-1, the J call TRBJ1-1, with D tentatively TRBD1 (5 bases). Between the trimmed V and J ends, which lost 0 bases and 3 bases, there was a span of 9 bases. CDR1 is SGHRS and CDR2 is YFSETQ in the germline V gene. The CDR3 spans 14 residues. CDR3 nucleotides: TGCGCCAGCAGCTTGGGGCAGGGTTACACTGAAGCTTTCTTT. Its protein product is CASSLGQGYTEAFF.

J is TRBJ2-7 and V is TRBV2; 8 bases are a match to TRBD1. The ends lost 11 bases at V and 7 bases at J; junction bases unmatched: 13. From germline, CDR1 is SNHLY and CDR2 FYNNEI. The CDR3 extends over 13 amino acids. CDR3 coding DNA: TGTGCCGGATCAGTTGACAGGGGTGGAGAGCAGTACTTC. Protein: CAGSVDRGGEQYF.